The present TCR beta chain was sequenced within a study of early T cells in non-severe SARS-CoV-2 infection. A remark on this clonotype: What it binds is unknown.

Study-level points and caveats: Comparison of clonotypes with VDJdb favored anti-spike CD8 responses while missing private and CD4 specificities.

From germline, CDR1 is MGHDK and CDR2 SYGVNS. V lost 6 bases, J lost 3 bases, and 12 bases lay in between. This CDR3 has 13 amino acids. Each cDNA molecule carried a unique molecular identifier. Each CDR3 protein gets one entry after TCRdb re-called the 5' RACE reads with MiXCR. The repertoire includes 40,000 to 45,000 distinct CDR3 sequences, under 13% of them detected once, and 9.7% sits in the top ten. This clonotype originated in an adult who was a healthcare worker with PCR-confirmed SARS-CoV-2 infection or an uninfected control (not recorded which). The chain employs TRBV25-1 and TRBJ2-7, with D possibly TRBD2 on 6 matching bases. The material sequenced was whole blood. The CDR3 region has the DNA TGTGCCAGCAGAGACGGGACTCTCTACGAGCAGTACTTC. Protein sequence: CASRDGTLYEQYF.